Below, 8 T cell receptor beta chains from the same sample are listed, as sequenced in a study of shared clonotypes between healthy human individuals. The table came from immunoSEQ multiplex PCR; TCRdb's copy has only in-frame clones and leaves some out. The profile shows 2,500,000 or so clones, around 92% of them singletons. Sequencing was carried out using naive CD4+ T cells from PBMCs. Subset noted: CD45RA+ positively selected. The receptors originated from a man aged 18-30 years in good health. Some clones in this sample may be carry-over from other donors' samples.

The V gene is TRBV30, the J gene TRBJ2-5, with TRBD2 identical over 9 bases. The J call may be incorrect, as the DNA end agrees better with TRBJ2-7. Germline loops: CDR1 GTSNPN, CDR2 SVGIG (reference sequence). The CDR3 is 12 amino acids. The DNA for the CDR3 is TGTGCCTGGGGCTTAGCGGGGGACGAGCAGTACTTC. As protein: CAWGLAGDEQYF.

This chain's CDR3 is CASSVGGNTGELFF. In nucleotides, the CDR3 is TGTGCCAGCAGTGTGGGCGGGAACACCGGGGAGCTGTTTTTT. This chain uses TRBV6-1 with TRBJ2-2; no reliable D call. V was pared by 4 bases and J by 1 base, with 7 bases between. The length of the CDR3 is 14 residues. CDR1 and CDR2 (germline): MNHNS, SASEGT.

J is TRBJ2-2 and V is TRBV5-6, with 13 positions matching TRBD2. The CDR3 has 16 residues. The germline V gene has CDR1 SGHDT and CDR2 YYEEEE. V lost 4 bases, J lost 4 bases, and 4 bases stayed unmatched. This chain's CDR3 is CASSPTSGRATGELFF. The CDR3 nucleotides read TGTGCCAGCAGCCCTACTAGCGGGAGGGCCACCGGGGAGCTGTTTTTT.

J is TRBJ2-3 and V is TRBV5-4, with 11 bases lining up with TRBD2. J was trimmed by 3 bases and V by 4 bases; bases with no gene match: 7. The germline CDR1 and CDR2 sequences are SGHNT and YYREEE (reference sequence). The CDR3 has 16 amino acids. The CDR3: CASSLIAGGPTDTQYF. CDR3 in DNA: TGTGCCAGCAGCCTCATAGCGGGAGGGCCGACAGATACGCAGTATTTT.

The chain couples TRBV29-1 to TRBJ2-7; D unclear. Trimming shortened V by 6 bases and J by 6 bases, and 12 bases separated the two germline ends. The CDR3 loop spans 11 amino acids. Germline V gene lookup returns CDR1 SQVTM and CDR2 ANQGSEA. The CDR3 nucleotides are TGCAGCGTCACTTTGTCTGGCGAGCAGTACTTC. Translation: CSVTLSGEQYF.

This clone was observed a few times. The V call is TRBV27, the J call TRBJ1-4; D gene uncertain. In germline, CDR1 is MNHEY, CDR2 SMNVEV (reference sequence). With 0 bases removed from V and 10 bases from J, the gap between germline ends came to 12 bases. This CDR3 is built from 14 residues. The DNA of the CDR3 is TGTGCCAGCAGTTTATCTCCCGAGGTCGTAAAACTGTTTTTT. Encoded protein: CASSLSPEVVKLFF.

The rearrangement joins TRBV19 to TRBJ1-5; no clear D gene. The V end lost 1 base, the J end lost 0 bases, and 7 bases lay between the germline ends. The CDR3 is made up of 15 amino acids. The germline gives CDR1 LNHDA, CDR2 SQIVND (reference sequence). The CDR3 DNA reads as TGTGCCAGTAGTATAGCACCCTATAGCAATCAGCCCCAGCATTTT. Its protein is CASSIAPYSNQPQHF. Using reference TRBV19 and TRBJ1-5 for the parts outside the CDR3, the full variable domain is DGGITQSPKYLFRKEGQNVTLSCEQNLNHDAMYWYRQDPGQGLRLIYYSQIVNDFQKGDIAEGYSVSREKKESFPLTVTSAQKNPTAFYLCASSIAPYSNQPQHFGDGTRLSIL.

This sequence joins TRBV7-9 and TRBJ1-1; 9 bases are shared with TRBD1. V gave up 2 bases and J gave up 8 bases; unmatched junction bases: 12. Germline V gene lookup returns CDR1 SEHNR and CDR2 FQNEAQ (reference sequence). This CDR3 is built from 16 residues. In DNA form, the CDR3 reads TGTGCCAGCAGCTTACTGGGACAGGGAGTCCAGGGAGAAGCTTTCTTT. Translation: CASSLLGQGVQGEAFF.